The rows below give T cell receptor beta chains drawn from one sample of a study of technical replicates of blood from several donors. Method: immunoSEQ multiplex PCR; TCRdb's copy keeps in-frame clones and lacks some. The data hold some 14,000 clones, with around 81% observed a single time. The sample was PBMCs. The receptor set was obtained from a human donor in good health. CDR3s include the opening cysteine and the closing phenylalanine or tryptophan. The order of the fields is D gene, V gene, clone size, J gene, CDR3 protein, CDR3 DNA. A D gene is named only where the DNA matches it firmly. Clone size is shown for a subset of rows, as once, few, many or a class of expanded clone.

>.|TRBV19|.|TRBJ1-2
CASSIGQLTYGYTF
TGTGCCAGTAGTATCGGACAGCTAACCTATGGCTACACCTTC
>TRBD1|TRBV20-1|.|TRBJ2-7
CSAGQGNEQYF
TGCAGTGCTGGACAGGGGAACGAGCAGTACTTC
>.|TRBV11-2|.|TRBJ2-7
CASQIGTWDEQYF
TGTGCCAGCCAAATAGGGACATGGGACGAGCAGTACTTC
>TRBD2|TRBV7-9|.|TRBJ2-1
CASSQLAGAGNEQFF
TGTGCCAGCAGCCAACTAGCGGGAGCTGGCAATGAGCAGTTCTTC
>.|TRBV30|.|TRBJ1-4
CAWSFQDIGGKLFF
TGTGCCTGGAGTTTCCAGGACATAGGGGGTAAACTGTTTTTT
>.|TRBV28|.|TRBJ2-7
CASSRFAGTRKSYEQYF
TGTGCCAGCAGTCGCTTCGCCGGGACTCGGAAGTCCTACGAGCAGTACTTC
>.|TRBV21-1|few|TRBJ2-7
CASSRAGASYEQYF
TGTGCCAGCAGCCGGGCGGGAGCCTCCTACGAGCAGTACTTC
>TRBD1|TRBV30|.|TRBJ1-4
CAWSRDSGEKLFF
TGTGCCTGGAGCCGGGACAGTGGTGAAAAACTGTTTTTT
>TRBD1|TRBV25-1|.|TRBJ2-7
CASSDPARGSYEQYF
TGTGCCAGCAGTGATCCCGCCAGGGGGTCCTACGAGCAGTACTTC
>TRBD1|TRBV27|.|TRBJ1-2
CASSPDTTGAYGYTF
TGTGCCAGCAGCCCGGACACAACAGGGGCGTATGGCTACACCTTC
>.|TRBV25-1|once|TRBJ2-1
CASSFDSHKVLFF
TGTGCCAGCAGCTTCGACAGCCATAAGGTTCTGTTCTTC
>TRBD1|TRBV2|.|TRBJ1-1
CANGQGVTEAFF
TGTGCCAATGGACAGGGGGTCACTGAAGCTTTCTTT
>TRBD1|TRBV5-1|once|TRBJ2-5
CASSLGQGQETQYF
TGCGCCAGCAGCTTGGGACAGGGGCAAGAGACCCAGTACTTC
>TRBD2|TRBV14|.|TRBJ2-3
CASSQQLAGGPLNTQYF
TGTGCCAGCAGCCAACAACTAGCGGGAGGGCCCCTCAATACGCAGTATTTT
>.|TRBV7-9|.|TRBJ2-1
CASSPVGSSRGNEQFF
TGTGCCAGCAGCCCAGTGGGGTCATCCCGGGGGAATGAGCAGTTCTTC
>.|TRBV6-5|.|TRBJ2-2
CASSYSGNTGELFF
TGTGCCAGCAGTTACAGCGGGAACACCGGGGAGCTGTTTTTT
>TRBD2|TRBV9|.|TRBJ2-3
CASSDGTSGMSTDTQYF
TGTGCCAGCAGCGATGGGACTAGCGGGATGAGCACAGATACGCAGTATTTT
>.|TRBV28|.|TRBJ1-3
CASSLLRVRTDDSGNTIYF
TGTGCCAGCAGTTTGCTTCGGGTGAGGACAGACGACTCTGGAAACACCATATATTTT
>.|TRBV28|.|TRBJ1-2
CASSSPSGGTNYGYTF
TGTGCCAGCAGTTCCCCCTCGGGGGGCACTAACTATGGCTACACCTTC
>TRBD2|TRBV29-1|.|TRBJ2-1
CSGSGLVHTEQFF
TGCAGCGGATCGGGACTAGTACATACTGAGCAGTTCTTC
>.|TRBV7-9|.|TRBJ1-3
CASLHPTSGNTIYF
TGTGCCAGCCTACACCCGACATCTGGAAACACCATATATTTT
>.|TRBV5-6|.|TRBJ2-5
CASSLTSGNQETQYF
TGTGCCAGCAGCTTGACAAGCGGCAATCAAGAGACCCAGTACTTC
>.|TRBV6-5|.|TRBJ2-1
CASSYRGTHNEQFF
TGTGCCAGCAGTTATCGGGGAACCCACAATGAGCAGTTCTTC
>TRBD1|TRBV27|.|TRBJ2-2
CASSPRQGLAGELFF
TGTGCCAGCAGTCCCAGACAGGGGTTGGCCGGGGAGCTGTTTTTT
>.|TRBV11-3|once|TRBJ2-5
CASSTGYQETQYF
TGTGCCAGCAGCACGGGGTACCAAGAGACCCAGTACTTC
>TRBD2|TRBV27|.|TRBJ2-3
CASSPRLAGEATDTQYF
TGTGCCAGCAGTCCCCGACTAGCGGGAGAAGCCACAGATACGCAGTATTTT
>TRBD2|TRBV7-6|.|TRBJ2-2
CASSFSGSGTGELFF
TGTGCCAGCAGCTTTAGCGGGAGCGGTACCGGGGAGCTGTTTTTT
>.|TRBV11-2|.|TRBJ1-3
CASSPSGGNTIYF
TGTGCCAGCAGCCCTTCGGGTGGAAACACCATATATTTT
>TRBD1|TRBV10-3|.|TRBJ2-5
CAISPGQGRLGQETQYF
TGTGCCATCAGTCCGGGACAGGGCAGGCTAGGGCAAGAGACCCAGTACTTC
>TRBD2|TRBV29-1|.|TRBJ2-3
CSTRAAGGSTDTQYF
TGCAGCACCAGGGCGGCGGGAGGGAGCACAGATACGCAGTATTTT
>.|TRBV6-5|.|TRBJ1-1
CASYRPGSQEAFF
TGTGCCAGCTACCGGCCAGGGTCCCAGGAGGCTTTCTTT
>TRBD2|TRBV5-1|.|TRBJ2-3
CASSSWTSGTDTQYF
TGCGCCAGCAGCTCTTGGACTAGCGGCACAGATACGCAGTATTTT
>TRBD2|TRBV30|.|TRBJ2-1
CAWSRRTSGNEQFF
TGTGCCTGGAGTCGGAGGACTAGCGGGAATGAGCAGTTCTTC
>.|TRBV21-1|.|TRBJ2-7
CASTWTSGRACSYEQYF
TGTGCCAGCACCTGGACTAGCGGGAGGGCCTGCTCCTACGAGCAGTACTTC
>TRBD2|TRBV6-6|.|TRBJ2-3
CASSYFGSGSTDTQYF
TGTGCCAGCAGTTACTTCGGTAGCGGGAGCACAGATACGCAGTATTTT
>TRBD1|TRBV30|.|TRBJ2-3
CAWSQGTATDTQYF
TGTGCCTGGAGCCAAGGGACAGCCACAGATACGCAGTATTTT
>.|TRBV4-1|.|TRBJ2-7
CASSVAPGADTYEQYF
TGCGCCAGCAGCGTTGCTCCGGGAGCGGATACCTACGAGCAGTACTTC
>.|TRBV7-8|once|TRBJ2-7
CASSLEGVRLGQYF
TGTGCCAGCAGCTTAGAAGGAGTGAGATTGGGGCAGTACTTC
>TRBD1|TRBV5-6|.|TRBJ2-3
CASSLRGGQGTDTQYF
TGTGCCAGCAGCCTCCGAGGAGGACAGGGGACAGATACGCAGTATTTT
>TRBD2|TRBV6-5|.|TRBJ2-7
CASSYSAGGSYEQYF
TGTGCCAGCAGTTACTCGGCGGGGGGGAGCTACGAGCAGTACTTC
>TRBD2|TRBV6-5|.|TRBJ2-7
CASSYSGTSGTYEQYF
TGTGCCAGCAGTTACTCTGGGACTAGCGGGACCTACGAGCAGTACTTC
>.|TRBV11-2|.|TRBJ2-1
CASSSPRGRNWNEQFF
TGTGCCAGCAGCTCCCCCCGAGGGAGGAATTGGAATGAGCAGTTCTTC
>.|TRBV27|.|TRBJ2-1
CASSWGPELDEQFF
TGTGCCAGCAGTTGGGGGCCCGAACTCGATGAGCAGTTCTTC
>.|TRBV19|.|TRBJ2-5
CASRNRVGETQYF
TGTGCCAGTAGGAACAGGGTCGGGGAGACCCAGTACTTC
>TRBD1|TRBV28|once|TRBJ2-7
CASSGLQGKLYEQYF
TGTGCCAGCAGTGGATTACAGGGGAAACTCTACGAGCAGTACTTC
>.|TRBV6-1|once|TRBJ1-5
CASSGPTGGDQPQHF
TGTGCCAGCAGTGGACCCACGGGGGGGGATCAGCCCCAGCATTTT
>.|TRBV7-8|once|TRBJ2-7
CASSLESGYEQYF
TGTGCCAGCAGCTTAGAATCGGGTTACGAGCAGTACTTC
>.|TRBV2|.|TRBJ2-7
CASTLAGLDEQYF
TGTGCCAGCACCCTCGCGGGACTCGACGAGCAGTACTTC
>.|TRBV6-5|.|TRBJ2-7
CASTRGAGGSYEQYF
TGTGCCAGCACCAGGGGAGCAGGTGGCTCCTACGAGCAGTACTTC
>TRBD1|TRBV30|.|TRBJ1-2
CACNRGLEHGYTF
TGTGCCTGCAACAGGGGTCTGGAGCATGGCTACACCTTC
>.|TRBV5-1|.|TRBJ2-7
CASSLTQQSSYEQYF
TGCGCCAGCAGCTTGACACAGCAGAGCTCCTACGAGCAGTACTTC
>.|TRBV7-8|.|TRBJ1-5
CASSLGSGATNVYSNQPQHF
TGTGCCAGCAGCTTGGGCTCAGGGGCGACCAATGTATATAGCAATCAGCCCCAGCATTTT
>TRBD2|TRBV7-9|once|TRBJ2-7
CASFWGGEQYF
TGTGCCAGCTTTTGGGGGGGGGAGCAGTACTTC
>.|TRBV11-2|.|TRBJ1-4
CASSPLWEGTTNEKLFF
TGTGCCAGCAGCCCCCTATGGGAGGGCACAACTAATGAAAAACTGTTTTTT
>.|TRBV29-1|.|TRBJ2-5
CSVAQGQETQYF
TGCAGCGTTGCCCAGGGACAAGAGACCCAGTACTTC
>TRBD1|TRBV6-1|.|TRBJ1-1
CASRGGEGAALEAFF
TGTGCCAGCAGGGGGGGAGAGGGGGCGGCCCTTGAAGCTTTCTTT
>.|TRBV7-8|.|TRBJ1-1
CASSSGGATMNTEAFF
TGTGCCAGCAGCTCCGGTGGAGCTACCATGAACACTGAAGCTTTCTTT